The T cell receptor (beta chain) under discussion was sequenced for a study of cytomegalovirus exposure and HLA in healthy donors. Study-level results: TCR sequences were mostly rare, though some public TCRs occurred in many donors. Researchers counted 164 TCR beta chains as cytomegalovirus-associated.

From the approximately 110-subject validation cohort, which was separate from the roughly 700-subject first cohort, the donors were drawn. Measured with immunoSEQ multiplex PCR; TCRdb has only the in-frame clones, and not every one. The sample shows approximately 200,000 clones, 80% to 95% of them seen only once. The length of the CDR3 is 12 residues. Looked up from germline, CDR1 is SNHLY and CDR2 is FYNNEI. With V trimmed by 8 bases and J by 4 bases, 4 bases remained unmatched. For this clone: Its antigen is currently unknown.

This clonotype was obtained from a young woman in good health and CMV-seronegative. V usage is TRBV2 and J usage is TRBJ2-7; 8 bases agree with TRBD1. Sequences were obtained from PBMCs. The CDR3 region has the DNA TGTGCCAGCGGGACAGGTTGGTACGAGCAGTACTTC. Protein product: CASGTGWYEQYF.